Presented here are 19 T cell receptor beta chains from one specimen sequenced in a study of cytomegalovirus exposure and HLA in healthy donors. Primers included in the PCR were 60 Vbeta and 13 Jbeta primers. Sequencing was performed with immunoSEQ multiplex PCR; in TCRdb, only in-frame clones are kept and a portion is missing. The sample lists approximately 150,000 clones, around 85% occurring once. The sequenced sample was PBMCs. These TCRs come from a woman aged 25-40 years in good health and CMV-seronegative.

In DNA form, the CDR3 reads TGTGCCACCAGAACAGGGGTGACAGGGAAGGGCACCGGGGAGCTGTTTTTT. Its protein is CATRTGVTGKGTGELFF. The genes are TRBV15 and TRBJ2-2, with TRBD1 identical over 7 bases. The CDR3 contains 17 residues. V was clipped by 6 bases and J by 4 bases; unmatched bases: 14. Per germline, CDR1 LNHNV and CDR2 YYDKDF (reference sequence).

This chain links TRBV15 with TRBJ1-4; 7 nucleotides agree with TRBD1. This CDR3 has 20 residues. The V segment lost 2 bases and the J segment 3 bases; nucleotides outside the gene matches: 18. Germline lookup yields CDR1 LNHNV and CDR2 YYDKDF (reference sequence). The CDR3 DNA reads TGTGCCACCAGCAGACCTGTCCGGGACAGACTTATTGGAGCTAATGAAAAACTGTTTTTT. Amino acids: CATSRPVRDRLIGANEKLFF.

The rearrangement links TRBV5-8 to TRBJ2-7, with 11 bases identical to TRBD1. This CDR3 spans 14 amino acids. V trimming: 4 bases; J trimming: 4 bases; junction bases outside the gene matches: 4. The germline V gene has CDR1 SGHTS and CDR2 YDEGEE. The CDR3 DNA reads TGTGCCAGCAGCCCGGACAGGGGGCTGTACGAGCAGTACTTC. Translated: CASSPDRGLYEQYF.

The chain carries TRBV10-2 and TRBJ1-2; the match to TRBD1 covers 10 bases. With 3 bases clipped from V and 4 bases from J, the junction kept 2 bases outside the gene matches. Per germline, CDR1 WSHSY and CDR2 SAAADI. This CDR3 spans 14 amino acids. CDR3 region: CASSEGDRGYGYTF. The DNA of the CDR3 is TGCGCCAGCAGTGAAGGGGACAGGGGCTATGGCTACACCTTC.

The chain recombines TRBV18 with TRBJ2-5; D remains unclear. Germline-derived CDR1 and CDR2 are KGHSH and LQKENI. The V end was cut by 1 base, the J end by 7 bases, with 13 bases between. The CDR3 consists of 14 residues. CDR3 sequence reads: CASSPLDNSWTQYF. CDR3 coding DNA: TGTGCCAGCTCACCACTTGACAATTCATGGACCCAGTACTTC.

The chain uses TRBV18 and TRBJ1-4; D unresolved. The germline V gene has CDR1 KGHSH and CDR2 LQKENI. The CDR3 length is 15 residues. Deletions cut 2 bases from V and 8 bases from J, with 15 bases between. The CDR3 sequence: CASSPRRNGEEKLFF. CDR3 in DNA: TGTGCCAGCTCACCAAGGCGAAATGGGGAGGAAAAACTGTTTTTT. Variable domain in full (rest from reference TRBV18 and TRBJ1-4): NAGVMQNPRHLVRRRGQEARLRCSPMKGHSHVYWYRQLPEEGLKFMVYLQKENIIDESGMPKERFSAEFPKEGPSILRIQQVVRGDSAAYFCASSPRRNGEEKLFFGSGTQLSVL.

The chain employs TRBV19 and TRBJ2-3; 8 positions agree with TRBD2. The CDR3 covers 15 residues. CDR1 is LNHDA and CDR2 is SQIVND in the germline V gene (reference sequence). The ends lost 2 bases at V and 4 bases at J; junction bases unmatched: 5. The CDR3: CASSIISGNSDTQYF. The CDR3 DNA sequence: TGTGCCAGTAGTATAATTAGCGGGAACTCAGATACGCAGTATTTT.

Of note for this clone: The same CDR3 arises from other DNA sequences in this sample as well. This chain joins TRBV7-3 and TRBJ2-5; 7 bases are shared with TRBD1. The ends lost 5 bases at V and 1 base at J; junction bases unmatched: 1. The CDR3 is 13 residues long. Germline V gene data show CDR1 as SGHTA and CDR2 as FQGTGA. In DNA form, the CDR3 reads TGTGCCAGCAGCAGGGACAGCCAAGAGACCCAGTACTTC. Its translation is CASSRDSQETQYF.

This rearrangement joins TRBV5-1 to TRBJ2-7; 10 nucleotides align to TRBD1. From germline, CDR1 is SGHRS and CDR2 YFSETQ. Unmatched junction bases numbered 8, after V lost 5 bases and J lost 3 bases. The CDR3 has 15 residues. The CDR3 loop reads CASRPTTGGFYEQYF. As DNA, the CDR3 is TGCGCCAGCAGGCCCACGACAGGGGGCTTCTACGAGCAGTACTTC.

The CDR3 nucleotides read TGTGCCTGGAGTGTTGACAGTTATAGCAATCAGCCCCAGCATTTT. Amino acids: CAWSVDSYSNQPQHF. This chain links TRBV30 with TRBJ1-5; possible D gene TRBD1, 5 bases. CDR1 is GTSNPN, CDR2 SVGIG, per germline (reference sequence). The CDR3 covers 15 residues. The V end lost 0 bases, the J end lost 0 bases, and 9 bases lay between the germline ends.

The chain combines TRBV28 with TRBJ2-5; 7 nucleotides line up with TRBD2. Germline CDR1 MDHEN, CDR2 SYDVKM. The V segment lost 6 bases and the J segment 5 bases; nucleotides outside the gene matches: 18. This CDR3 has 17 residues. CDR3 coding DNA: TGTGCCAGCAGCTTTTTTATGGGGGGGACGGTCCGGGAGACCCAGTACTTC. Translation gives CASSFFMGGTVRETQYF.

This sequence joins TRBV6-1 and TRBJ2-1, with a weak D call TRBD2 (6 bases). The V gene's germline CDR1 is MNHNS and CDR2 SASEGT. The CDR3 is made up of 17 amino acids. V was shortened by 4 bases and J by 2 bases, with 18 bases between the two germline ends. The CDR3: CASSGFPRLVAYNEQFF. The DNA for the CDR3 is TGTGCCAGCAGTGGGTTCCCCCGACTAGTGGCCTACAATGAGCAGTTCTTC.

This clone came up a few times. The rearrangement joins TRBV5-1 to TRBJ1-1, with 11 bases matching TRBD1. The germline gives CDR1 SGHRS, CDR2 YFSETQ. CDR3 length: 15 residues. V trimming: 4 bases; J trimming: 4 bases; junction bases outside the gene matches: 6. The CDR3 loop is CASSLGTGGGTEAFF. The CDR3 DNA reads as TGCGCCAGCAGCCTAGGGACAGGGGGAGGCACTGAAGCTTTCTTT.

This CDR3 is CASSDFGRSYEQYF. In nucleotides, the CDR3 is TGTGCCAGCAGTGATTTTGGCAGATCCTACGAGCAGTACTTC. The chain is built from TRBV2 and TRBJ2-7; no reliable D call. Trimming cost V 3 bases and J 1 base, with 10 bases left between them. The CDR3 is 14 amino acids. Germline lookup yields CDR1 SNHLY and CDR2 FYNNEI.

The chain combines TRBV27 with TRBJ1-2; unclear D gene. The CDR3 has 13 amino acids. CDR1 and CDR2 (germline): MNHEY, SMNVEV (reference sequence). V lost 1 base, J lost 7 bases, and 10 bases lay in between. For the CDR3, the DNA is TGTGCCAGCAGTTTATGGAGTGAGAGTGGCTACACCTTC. Translating gives CASSLWSESGYTF.

The chain links TRBV7-2 to TRBJ2-3, with D perhaps TRBD2 (6 bases). The germline V gene has CDR1 SGHTA and CDR2 FQGNSA. Trimming stripped 0 bases from V and 3 bases from J, with 13 bases between. The CDR3 contains 16 residues. The CDR3 region has the DNA TGTGCCAGCAGCTTAGCGCTCAGTAGCGGTACAGATACGCAGTATTTT. It specifies CASSLALSSGTDTQYF. Looking up the rest from reference TRBV7-2 and TRBJ2-3 gives the full variable domain: GAGVSQSPSNKVTEKGKDVELRCDPISGHTALYWYRQSLGQGLEFLIYFQGNSAPDKSGLPSDRFSAERTGGSVSTLTIQRTQQEDSAVYLCASSLALSSGTDTQYFGPGTRLTVL.

The chain links TRBV7-2 to TRBJ2-7, with D maybe TRBD2 (7 bases). V was trimmed by 4 bases and J by 2 bases, leaving 15 bases between them. Germline V gives CDR1 SGHTA, CDR2 FQGNSA. The CDR3 sequence is 15 residues long. This CDR3 is CASSSGGGGAYEQYF. As DNA, the CDR3 is TGTGCCAGCAGCTCTGGGGGCGGGGGAGCCTACGAGCAGTACTTC.

The chain links TRBV27 to TRBJ2-1, with 13 bases that match TRBD2. From germline, CDR1 is MNHEY and CDR2 SMNVEV (reference sequence). Losses at the gene ends were 5 bases for V and 9 bases for J; bases not matched to a gene: 7. CDR3 size: 15 residues. In nucleotides, the CDR3 is TGTGCCAGCAGTCCTATGACTAGCGGGAGGAGTGAGCAGTTCTTC. Translated, it gives CASSPMTSGRSEQFF.

The CDR3 sequence is CASSWGTYTDTQYF. As DNA, the CDR3 is TGTGCCAGCAGTTGGGGGACTTACACAGATACGCAGTATTTT. The genes are TRBV27 and TRBJ2-3; D is perhaps TRBD2 (6 bases). The germline V gene has CDR1 MNHEY and CDR2 SMNVEV (reference sequence). This CDR3 contains 14 residues. The V and J ends lost 4 bases and 2 bases respectively, with 10 bases between them.